This TCR beta chain was sequenced in a study of blood T cell repertoires in COVID-19. Germline V gene lookup returns CDR1 ENHRY and CDR2 SYGVKD. CDR3 length: 13 amino acids. Trimming took 2 bases from V and 4 from J, leaving 7 bases between them. Clones were sequenced by immunoSEQ multiplex PCR, and TCRdb holds only the in-frame ones, with some missing. Among fewer than 250,000 clones listed, around 80% were seen once. The sequenced sample consisted of peripheral blood. This chain links TRBV10-3 with TRBJ2-3; a possible D gene is TRBD1 (5 bases). This clonotype was obtained from a middle-aged woman with acute or convalescent COVID-19. The CDR3: CAISEGAADTQYF. The CDR3 DNA is TGTGCCATCAGTGAGGGGGCGGCAGATACGCAGTATTTT.